This passage covers 5 T cell receptor beta chains from one sample sequenced in a study of Tregs in tolerant kidney transplant recipients. The repertoire was sequenced with immunoSEQ multiplex PCR; TCRdb's copy has only in-frame clones and lacks some. The data show 85,000 to 90,000 clones, more than 90% seen once. The specimen sequenced was CD8+ T cells from blood. The receptor source for this set is a human donor in good health.

The chain combines TRBV6-5 with TRBJ2-7, with D tentatively TRBD2 (5 bases). The CDR3 consists of 11 residues. V gave up 2 bases and J gave up 7 bases, with 6 bases separating them. Germline V gene lookup returns CDR1 MNHEY and CDR2 SVGAGI. CDR3 DNA sequence: TGTGCCAGCAGTTACCAGCGGGAGCAGTACTTC. It is translated as CASSYQREQYF.

The V call is TRBV27, the J call TRBJ2-1, with D uncertain. The germline CDR1 and CDR2 sequences are MNHEY and SMNVEV (reference sequence). V was cut by 3 bases and J by 7 bases, with 4 bases left in between. The CDR3 contains 11 residues. The DNA of the CDR3 is TGTGCCAGCAGTTTTACTAATGAGCAGTTCTTC. Protein: CASSFTNEQFF.

The chain links TRBV7-8 to TRBJ1-1; weak D call: TRBD1 (5 bases). V lost 5 bases, J lost 4 bases, and 17 bases lay in between. This CDR3 comprises 15 residues. The V gene's germline CDR1 is SGHVS and CDR2 FQNEAQ. Here the CDR3 DNA reads TGTGCCAGCAGCCTACGATCAGGGTTCGGCACTGAAGCTTTCTTT. Residues: CASSLRSGFGTEAFF.

The chain joins TRBV6-5 to TRBJ2-7; tentatively, D is TRBD1 or TRBD2 (5 bases each). V lost 0 bases to trimming and J lost 0 bases, with 9 bases between them. There are 15 residues in the CDR3. Germline CDR1 reads MNHEY; CDR2 reads SVGAGI. The CDR3 DNA reads as TGTGCCAGCAGTTACTCAGGGACGCCCTCCTACGAGCAGTACTTC. Translating gives CASSYSGTPSYEQYF.

The chain recombines TRBV20-1 with TRBJ2-7; no reliable D call. V was shortened by 3 bases and J by 4 bases, with 4 bases between the two germline ends. Germline CDR1 reads DFQATT; CDR2 reads SNEGSKA (reference sequence). The CDR3 has 10 amino acids. Here the CDR3 reads CSASEYEQYF. CDR3 coding DNA: TGCAGTGCTAGCGAGTACGAGCAGTACTTC.